Listed below are T cell receptor beta chains from one sample, sequenced in a study of T cells in Graves' hyperthyroidism and ophthalmopathy. TCRdb re-called the multiplex PCR reads through MiXCR, storing one row per CDR3 protein. The sample has almost 600,000 distinct CDR3 sequences; just over 45% are singletons. Sequencing used peripheral blood or thyroid tissue (not recorded which). The receptors derive from a woman aged 18 to 35 with Graves' hyperthyroidism. Both conserved end residues are part of each CDR3. D genes are given only for firm matches. Where a row states a size, it is once, few, many or the class of an expanded clone; other rows omit it.

TGCAGCACCACGACAGGGGGGGCGACTAATGAAAAACTGTTTTTT CSTTTGGATNEKLFF TRBJ1-4 NA TRBV29-1 TRBD1
TGTGCCAGCAGTTTATATCTGTACGAGCAGTACTTC CASSLYLYEQYF TRBJ2-7 NA TRBV28 NA
TGTGCCAGCAGCTATAAGACAGGGGATTACGAGCAGTACTTC CASSYKTGDYEQYF TRBJ2-7 NA TRBV7-9 TRBD1
TGCAGTGCTAGCGGGTCGGGGGCTGGAAACACCATATATTTT CSASGSGAGNTIYF TRBJ1-3 NA TRBV20-1 NA
TGTGCCGGCAGTCCCCGACAGTGGCTCAATCAGCCCCAGCATTTT CAGSPRQWLNQPQHF TRBJ1-5 few TRBV6-2/TRBV6-3 NA
TGTGCCATCAGGGGTAGCGGGAACGGCAATAACTATGGCTACACCTTC CAIRGSGNGNNYGYTF TRBJ1-2 NA TRBV10-3 NA
TGTGCTAGCAGCCCAGGGGGCTACAATGAGCAGTTCTACTCTGGGGCCAACGTCCTGACTTTC CASSPGGYNEQFYSGANVLTF TRBJ2-6 NA TRBV7-7 TRBD1
TGTGCCAGCAGTCACAGGGTGAACATTGAAGCTCTCTTT CASSHRVNIEALF TRBJ1-1 NA TRBV12-3/TRBV12-4 NA
TGTGCCAGCAGCTATAGCGGGACGAGCAATCAGCCCCAGCATTTT CASSYSGTSNQPQHF TRBJ1-5 NA TRBV7-9 NA
TGTGCCAGTACAAAAGACAGGGACATGAACACTGAAGCTTTCTTT CASTKDRDMNTEAFF TRBJ1-1 many TRBV19 TRBD1
TGCAGTGCTAGAGTGGGGGACTACGACACTGAAGCTTTCTTT CSARVGDYDTEAFF TRBJ1-1 many TRBV20-1 NA
TGTGCCACCAGTGGCATAACAGGGGGCGGAGAGCAGTTCTTC CATSGITGGGEQFF TRBJ2-1 few TRBV24-1 TRBD1
TGTGCCAGCAGCTTAGCCGGGACTAGCGGCTCTGGGGCCAACGTCCTGACTTTC CASSLAGTSGSGANVLTF TRBJ2-6 many TRBV13 TRBD2
TGCGCCAGCAGTTCCCTCGCAGGGAACACCGGGGAGCTGTTTTTT CASSSLAGNTGELFF TRBJ2-2 many TRBV5-1 NA
TGCAGTGCTACCCCGGTGGGGGGGATTGAAGCTTTCTTT CSATPVGGIEAFF TRBJ1-1 many TRBV20-1 NA
TGTGCCAGCAGTCCTAGGGGGGGGAAGCTGTTTTTT CASSPRGGKLFF TRBJ2-2 few TRBV27 NA
TGTGCCACCATGGGGGCAGGCTATGGCTACACCTTC CATMGAGYGYTF TRBJ1-2 NA TRBV5-6 NA
TGTGCCAGCAGCTTAGGCTGGGAGAACACCGGGGAGCTGTTTTTT CASSLGWENTGELFF TRBJ2-2 many TRBV7-9 NA
TGTGCCAGCAGCCAAACAACAGGGGGCCATGGCTACACCTTC CASSQTTGGHGYTF TRBJ1-2 many TRBV14 TRBD1
TGCAGTGCTAGGGTGCCGGACGAGCAGTACTTC CSARVPDEQYF TRBJ2-7 NA TRBV20-1 NA
TGTGCCACCAGCAGTGAACGTGTCTCAGAGACCCAGTACTTC CATSSERVSETQYF TRBJ2-5 NA TRBV15 NA
TGTGCCAGCAGCCTCAGGGAAAAGGACGAGCAGTACTTC CASSLREKDEQYF TRBJ2-7 NA TRBV7-2 NA
TGTGCCACCAGCAGCCAGGACAGCGGGGCAACTAATGAAAAACTGTTTTTT CATSSQDSGATNEKLFF TRBJ1-4 NA TRBV15 NA
TGTGCCAGCAATAGCTTTTACTCTGGGGCCAACGTCCTGACTTTC CASNSFYSGANVLTF TRBJ2-6 many TRBV2 NA
TGTGCCATCACGTGGGGGCAGCCGATCAACTATGGCTACACCTTC CAITWGQPINYGYTF TRBJ1-2 once TRBV10-3 NA
TGCAGCGTTCTAGCGGGAGTTGTTGAGACCCAGTACTTC CSVLAGVVETQYF TRBJ2-5 NA TRBV29-1 TRBD2
TGTGCCAGCAGCTCTGGGACTAGCGGGCCGAACACCGGGGAGCTGTTTTTT CASSSGTSGPNTGELFF TRBJ2-2 many TRBV7-3 TRBD2
TGCAGCCAAGACCCCAGGACGAGATCCTACGAGCAGTACTTC CSQDPRTRSYEQYF TRBJ2-7 NA TRBV29-1 NA